This TCR beta chain derives from a study of T cell responses to AZD1222 COVID-19 vaccine. Whole-study findings and limits: Spike-specific TCR breadth rose after two AZD1222 doses, and depth rose as well. At study baseline, merely more than 5 AZD1222 recipients were seropositive. Clonal diversity was possibly underestimated, and the donors were mostly white British, with more females. Across spike, vaccine-associated CD4 TCRs were found, dominant at 160-218 and 743-854.

V trimming: 5 bases; J trimming: 4 bases; junction bases outside the gene matches: 7. CDR1 is SEHNR, CDR2 FQNEAQ, per germline (reference sequence). The CDR3 contains 16 residues. Produced via immunoSEQ multiplex PCR; TCRdb's table is partial and in-frame only. The sample contains some 80,000 clones, 88% of which appear only once. On this clone: Its antigen is unidentified.

The chain uses TRBV7-9 and TRBJ2-1; 11 nucleotides agree with TRBD2. This clonotype was obtained from an adult who received the MenACWY meningococcal vaccine as a control. The material sequenced was peripheral blood, taken 28 days after the second dose of the MenACWY control vaccine. This CDR3 reads CASSPPLAGGYNEQFF. CDR3 DNA sequence: TGTGCCAGCAGCCCCCCCCTAGCGGGGGGATACAATGAGCAGTTCTTC. Full variable domain (missing parts from reference TRBV7-9 and TRBJ2-1): DTGVSQNPRHKITKRGQNVTFRCDPISEHNRLYWYRQTLGQGPEFLTYFQNEAQLEKSRLLSDRFSAERPKGSFSTLEIQRTEQGDSAMYLCASSPPLAGGYNEQFFGPGTRLTVL.